The 17 T cell receptor beta chains below come from one sample, sequenced in a study of beta chain features in type 1 diabetes. Overall study findings and caveats: TCRB CDR3s from Type 1 diabetes patients were moderately but significantly shorter in all four CD4+ subsets.

Of the isolated RNA, all was reverse transcribed, and so the sequenced material was expressed TCRB transcripts. Repertoires were generated with immunoSEQ multiplex PCR, while TCRdb's copy carries only in-frame clones and drops some. The repertoire includes around 650,000 clones, 9.5% to 15% of them detected once, and more than 0.09% sits in the top ten. Their antigens remain unidentified. Sequencing was done on a sample of naive CD4+ T cells from blood. These TCRs come from a young man with type 1 diabetes.

This clone was observed a handful of times. The chain has TRBV27 and TRBJ2-3; weak D call: TRBD1 (5 bases). Per the germline V gene, CDR1 is MNHEY and CDR2 is SMNVEV (reference sequence). The CDR3 is made up of 13 amino acids. V lost 5 bases and J lost 6, with 12 bases in between. The CDR3 region is CASSPRRVDTQYF. The DNA for the CDR3 is TGTGCCAGCAGTCCCCGCAGGGTCGATACGCAGTATTTT.

This clone was found a few times. The V gene is TRBV9, the J gene TRBJ2-2; 14 nucleotides agree with TRBD2. The CDR3 has 19 amino acids. Germline V CDR1 and CDR2: SGDLS, YYNGEE. Trimming at V came to 4 bases and at J to 2 bases, leaving 10 bases not matched to a gene. Here the CDR3 reads CASSTRQGLAGENTGELFF. CDR3 nucleotide sequence: TGTGCCAGCAGCACCCGCCAGGGACTAGCGGGGGAAAACACCGGGGAGCTGTTTTTT.

This chain joins TRBV19 and TRBJ1-5; TRBD1 agrees at 8 bases. The CDR3 runs 14 residues. Trimming at V came to 3 bases and at J to 7 bases, leaving 5 bases not matched to a gene. Germline CDR1 and CDR2: LNHDA and SQIVND (reference sequence). CDR3 region: CASSMTGEPQPQHF. In nucleotides, the CDR3 is TGTGCCAGTAGTATGACAGGGGAGCCGCAGCCCCAGCATTTT.

The chain employs TRBV2 and TRBJ2-1, with TRBD1 matching over 10 bases. The CDR3 sequence is 13 residues long. The trim removed 4 bases at V and 8 bases at J, leaving 2 bases unmatched. Germline CDR1 and CDR2: SNHLY and FYNNEI. In DNA form, the CDR3 reads TGTGCCAGCAGTGGGACAGGGGGATATGAGCAGTTCTTC. It is translated as CASSGTGGYEQFF.

J is TRBJ1-1 and V is TRBV27; 8 nucleotides agree with TRBD1. The CDR3 runs 13 residues. The germline CDR1 and CDR2 sequences are MNHEY and SMNVEV (reference sequence). The junction had 0 bases not matched to a gene; V was cut back by 6 bases and J by 0 bases. The CDR3 reads CASRDRVNTEAFF. The CDR3 DNA is TGTGCCAGCAGGGACAGGGTGAACACTGAAGCTTTCTTT.

The chain joins TRBV2 to TRBJ1-3; D is undetermined. CDR1 and CDR2 (germline): SNHLY, FYNNEI. Trimming took off 3 bases at V and 4 bases at J, with 10 bases between the two ends. The CDR3 has 14 residues. The CDR3 bases are TGTGCCAGCAGTGAGAGCGGCAGAGGAAACACCATATATTTT. Its protein product is CASSESGRGNTIYF.

The rearrangement links TRBV7-2 to TRBJ2-5, with D possibly called TRBD1 or TRBD2 (5 bases each). The ends were cut back, 3 bases at V and 5 bases at J, with 13 bases in the middle. Germline loops: CDR1 SGHTA, CDR2 FQGNSA. The CDR3 consists of 14 residues. The DNA for the CDR3 is TGTGCCAGCAGCTTGGGGCCTGAGGGGGAGACCCAGTACTTC. Protein product: CASSLGPEGETQYF.

This clone was seen only a few times. The chain couples TRBV5-4 to TRBJ2-1; TRBD2 agrees at 12 bases. The germline gives CDR1 SGHNT, CDR2 YYREEE (reference sequence). This CDR3 contains 15 residues. V lost 4 bases and J lost 4; bases outside the gene matches: 3. CDR3 in DNA: TGTGCCAGCAGCCCCGGGACTAGCGGGTACAATGAGCAGTTCTTC. It specifies CASSPGTSGYNEQFF.

This clone has more than one count but fewer than ten. The sample has other DNA sequences that encode this CDR3 too. The chain combines TRBV5-1 with TRBJ2-1; D remains unclear. Germline-derived CDR1 and CDR2 are SGHRS and YFSETQ. Trimming took 0 bases from V and 3 from J, leaving 4 bases between them. The CDR3 length is 13 residues. The CDR3 loop is CASSLDSYNEQFF. In DNA, the CDR3 is TGCGCCAGCAGCTTGGACAGCTACAATGAGCAGTTCTTC.

This clone was observed a handful of times. The chain is built from TRBV11-2 and TRBJ2-3; 7 bases are shared with TRBD1. J was trimmed by 3 bases and V by 7 bases; bases with no gene match: 7. Germline V gives CDR1 SGHAT, CDR2 FQNNGV. CDR3 size: 14 residues. The CDR3 bases are TGTGCCAGCAAGAGGGACAGAGCAACAGATACGCAGTATTTT. Translating gives CASKRDRATDTQYF.

The V and J genes are TRBV6-5 and TRBJ2-7; tentatively, D is TRBD2 (6 bases). CDR3 size: 15 residues. Deletions cut 6 bases from V and 4 bases from J, with 19 bases between. CDR1 is MNHEY, CDR2 SVGAGI, per germline. The CDR3 protein is CASREGSSYGYEQYF. In nucleotides, the CDR3 is TGTGCCAGCAGGGAGGGATCCTCATATGGATACGAGCAGTACTTC.

The V gene is TRBV29-1, the J gene TRBJ2-6; D call uncertain. With 4 bases removed from V and 0 bases from J, the gap between germline ends came to 7 bases. Germline V gene sequence: CDR1 SQVTM, CDR2 ANQGSEA. The CDR3 loop spans 14 amino acids. The CDR3 here is CSVVADSGANVLTF. The DNA of the CDR3 is TGCAGCGTTGTGGCCGACTCTGGGGCCAACGTCCTGACTTTC.

This clone occurred a few times. The chain links TRBV7-6 to TRBJ2-3, with 9 bases aligning to TRBD2. Germline V gives CDR1 SGHVS, CDR2 FNYEAQ. The CDR3 sequence is 14 residues long. V trimming: 4 bases; J trimming: 3 bases; junction bases outside the gene matches: 2. The CDR3, as DNA: TGTGCCAGCAGCTGGCGGGGGGGAACAGATACGCAGTATTTT. Its protein is CASSWRGGTDTQYF.

This clone was detected a few times. This chain links TRBV2 with TRBJ2-1, with 9 positions matching TRBD1. The germline gives CDR1 SNHLY, CDR2 FYNNEI. The trim removed 9 bases at V and 4 bases at J, leaving 7 bases unmatched. This CDR3 spans 14 amino acids. The CDR3 loop reads CASNGDRAYNEQFF. The CDR3 DNA sequence: TGTGCCAGTAATGGGGACAGGGCGTACAATGAGCAGTTCTTC.

The chain links TRBV14 to TRBJ2-7, with 7 bases identical to TRBD1. In germline, CDR1 is SGHDN, CDR2 FVKESK. Trimming cost V 4 bases and J 6 bases; bases outside gene matches: 15. CDR3 length: 16 amino acids. The CDR3 sequence: CASSRPSGTAASEQYF. The CDR3, as DNA: TGTGCCAGCAGCCGACCCTCCGGGACAGCAGCATCCGAGCAGTACTTC.

This chain uses TRBV19 with TRBJ2-5, with D perhaps matching TRBD2 (7 bases). Germline V gene lookup returns CDR1 LNHDA and CDR2 SQIVND (reference sequence). The CDR3 is made up of 14 amino acids. Trimming left V 7 bases short and J 4 bases short, with 16 bases between. CDR3 nucleotides: TGTGCCAGTAATCCTACGGGGGGCCCAGAGACCCAGTACTTC. Encoded protein: CASNPTGGPETQYF.

This chain joins TRBV6-5 and TRBJ1-3; D is ambiguous. The CDR3 runs 14 residues. V shed 6 bases and J shed 4 bases, with 13 bases lying between them. Germline V CDR1 and CDR2: MNHEY, SVGAGI. In DNA, the CDR3 is TGTGCCAGCAGCCCTGCGGGTCCCGGAAACACCATATATTTT. Translating gives CASSPAGPGNTIYF.